The 21 T cell receptor beta chains presented below share a single source sample, sequenced in a study of response to subunit inactivated influenza vaccine. TCRdb itself ran the RT-PCR reads through MiXCR, one entry per CDR3 protein. In the table there are about 540,000 distinct CDR3 sequences, approximately 24% of which are singletons. The same data also went into a second study, on T cells expressing NK-cell markers. Per that paper: 5'RACE template switching with UMIs generated TCR beta cDNA.

The specimen was CD4+ T cells sorted from PBMCs, collected less than 13 days after vaccination. These TCRs come from a man aged 45-60 years who received an inactivated influenza vaccine.

This clonotype has a handful of counts. DNA for the CDR3: TGTGCCAGCAGTTTTGCTAGCGGGGGTGGAGAGACCCAGTACTTC. Its protein is CASSFASGGGETQYF. The chain employs TRBV12-3 or TRBV12-4 and TRBJ2-5; 10 nucleotides line up with TRBD2. V lost 3 bases, J lost 4 bases, and 5 bases stayed unmatched. The length of the CDR3 is 15 residues.

In this sample, this clonotype turned up a few times. The chain joins TRBV7-2 to TRBJ2-1; 8 positions match TRBD1. The V gene end was trimmed by 5 bases and the J gene end by 7 bases; junction bases not matched to a gene: 10. The CDR3 length is 15 residues. Germline V gives CDR1 SGHTA, CDR2 FQGNSA. For the CDR3, the DNA is TGTGCCAGCAGCCCCTACGGACAGGGTGGGAATGAGCAGTTCTTC. The encoded protein is CASSPYGQGGNEQFF.

This clonotype came up many times. V usage is TRBV7-3 and J usage is TRBJ2-1, with TRBD1 matching 7 bases. J was trimmed by 8 bases and V by 5 bases; bases with no gene match: 12. Germline loops: CDR1 SGHTA, CDR2 FQGTGA. The CDR3 runs 15 residues. CDR3 DNA sequence: TGTGCCAGCAGCCCAACAGGGGAAGTGAGGGATGAGCAGTTCTTC. Amino acids: CASSPTGEVRDEQFF.

The sample holds many counts of this clonotype. The rearrangement uses TRBV6-2 or TRBV6-3 and TRBJ2-7, with D maybe TRBD1 (5 bases). Germline lookup yields CDR1 MNHEY and CDR2 SVGEGT. This CDR3 has 13 amino acids. The V end lost 6 bases, the J end lost 3 bases, and 12 bases lay between the germline ends. The CDR3 bases are TGTGCCAGCAGCCGGACGGACATCTACGAGCAGTACTTC. Translating gives CASSRTDIYEQYF.

V gene TRBV6-1 combines with J gene TRBJ2-3, with 7 bases fitting TRBD2. CDR3 length: 16 amino acids. J lost 0 bases, V lost 6 bases, and 9 bases had no gene match. CDR1 is MNHNS and CDR2 is SASEGT in the germline V gene. In nucleotides, the CDR3 is TGTGCCAGCAGCCCCCCGCTAGCGGCTAGCACAGATACGCAGTATTTT. Amino acid sequence: CASSPPLAASTDTQYF.

This clonotype was counted between two and nine times. The chain uses TRBV5-1 and TRBJ1-4, with 10 bases matching TRBD1. V trimming: 2 bases; J trimming: 6 bases; junction bases outside the gene matches: 1. The CDR3 contains 14 residues. Germline CDR1 SGHRS, CDR2 YFSETQ. The CDR3, as DNA: TGCGCCAGCAGCTTAGACAGGGGGCATGAAAAACTGTTTTTT. Residues: CASSLDRGHEKLFF.

This clonotype was counted a few times. This rearrangement joins TRBV20-1 to TRBJ2-1; D is perhaps TRBD1 (6 bases). Germline V gives CDR1 DFQATT, CDR2 SNEGSKA (reference sequence). The CDR3 loop spans 13 amino acids. The V gene lost 6 bases and the J gene lost 7 bases, with 16 bases spanning the gap. The CDR3 spells CSAPGQNLNEQFF. CDR3 DNA: TGCAGTGCCCCTGGACAGAACCTTAATGAGCAGTTCTTC.

The chain has TRBV5-6 and TRBJ2-1; TRBD2 matches 8 bases. Losses at the gene ends were 4 bases for V and 9 bases for J; bases not matched to a gene: 12. Germline loops: CDR1 SGHDT, CDR2 YYEEEE. The CDR3 has 15 amino acids. Written as DNA, the CDR3 is TGTGCCAGCAGCCCTACCGGGACTAGGAGTGCTGAGCAGTTCTTC. Its translation is CASSPTGTRSAEQFF.

CDR3 nucleotides: TGTGCCAGCAGCTCGCGACAGGGAAAAACAGATACGCAGTATTTT. It yields the protein CASSSRQGKTDTQYF. The rearrangement uses TRBV7-9 and TRBJ2-3; 7 nucleotides agree with TRBD1. The CDR3 sequence is 15 residues long. Per the germline V gene, CDR1 is SEHNR and CDR2 is FQNEAQ (reference sequence). V was clipped by 4 bases and J by 3 bases; unmatched bases: 7.

The CDR3, as DNA: TGTGCCAGCAGCTTAATCGATGGCCACGAGCAGTACTTC. Its translation: CASSLIDGHEQYF. The chain carries TRBV11-3 and TRBJ2-7; D ambiguous. The CDR3 runs to 13 residues. V dropped 2 bases and J dropped 5 bases, with 10 bases sitting between them. In germline, CDR1 is SGHNT, CDR2 YENEEA.

The chain links TRBV7-2 to TRBJ1-6, with a tentative D call TRBD1 (5 bases). CDR3 length: 15 amino acids. CDR1 and CDR2 (germline): SGHTA, FQGNSA. Trimming pared 1 base from V and 8 bases from J, leaving 12 bases between. Written as DNA, the CDR3 is TGTGCCAGCAGCTTAGTATCGGCAGGGTATTCACCCCTCCACTTT. Residues: CASSLVSAGYSPLHF.

This clonotype has a handful of counts. This sequence joins TRBV28 and TRBJ2-7, with D possibly TRBD2 on 5 matching bases. V shed 4 bases and J shed 5 bases, with 15 bases lying between them. Germline V gene lookup returns CDR1 MDHEN and CDR2 SYDVKM. This CDR3 contains 14 residues. CDR3 DNA: TGTGCCAGCAGTTCCTATAGGGAGATCGACGAGCAGTACTTC. Translating gives CASSSYREIDEQYF.

The chain couples TRBV5-1 to TRBJ2-3; D not resolved. Looked up from germline, CDR1 is SGHRS and CDR2 is YFSETQ. V lost 0 bases and J 2 bases, leaving 10 bases between the germline ends. This CDR3 region has 15 residues. The CDR3 DNA reads as TGCGCCAGCAGCTTGGATAACACGGCCACAGATACGCAGTATTTT. Amino acids: CASSLDNTATDTQYF.

The chain links TRBV7-2 to TRBJ2-5; TRBD2 matches 7 bases. The CDR3 extends over 13 amino acids. The V and J ends lost 7 bases and 4 bases, in that order; junction bases with no gene match: 6. The germline V gene encodes CDR1 SGHTA and CDR2 FQGNSA. This CDR3 reads CASTPGGAETQYF. CDR3 in DNA: TGTGCCAGCACCCCGGGGGGAGCAGAGACCCAGTACTTC.

This clonotype was found a few times. The rearrangement joins TRBV24-1 to TRBJ2-2; D perhaps matches TRBD2 (6 bases). Trimming cost V 3 bases and J 4 bases, with 14 bases left between them. CDR1 is KGHDR, CDR2 SFDVKD, per germline. The CDR3 covers 16 residues. The CDR3 DNA reads TGTGCCACCAGTGATAACCCAGGGAGGAGCACCGGGGAGCTGTTTTTT. This encodes CATSDNPGRSTGELFF.

This clonotype turned up a few times. This chain connects TRBV20-1 to TRBJ2-3, with 7 bases matching TRBD2. The germline V gene has CDR1 DFQATT and CDR2 SNEGSKA (reference sequence). Germline trimming cut 4 bases from V and 2 bases from J; bases unmatched to any gene: 9. This CDR3 comprises 15 residues. CDR3 sequence: CSAIRLADNTDTQYF. The CDR3 DNA reads as TGCAGTGCTATTCGGCTAGCGGACAACACAGATACGCAGTATTTT.

This chain uses TRBV9 with TRBJ2-7, with D perhaps matching TRBD1 (5 bases). The CDR3 is 14 amino acids. The germline gives CDR1 SGDLS, CDR2 YYNGEE. Trimming stripped 3 bases from V and 0 bases from J, with 10 bases between. The CDR3 nucleotides are TGTGCCAGCAGCGAAACAGGCGTCTCCTACGAGCAGTACTTC. Translated: CASSETGVSYEQYF.

There are a few counts of this clonotype. This chain joins TRBV20-1 and TRBJ1-1; 9 bases are shared with TRBD1. This CDR3 is built from 15 residues. The V segment lost 3 bases and the J segment 4 bases; nucleotides outside the gene matches: 9. The germline CDR1 and CDR2 sequences are DFQATT and SNEGSKA (reference sequence). The CDR3 reads CSASRDRVFGTEAFF. The CDR3 region has the DNA TGCAGTGCTAGCCGGGACAGGGTTTTTGGCACTGAAGCTTTCTTT.

This clonotype was recorded at least ten times. V and J are TRBV20-1 and TRBJ2-7; tentative D call: TRBD2 (5 bases). Germline lookup yields CDR1 DFQATT and CDR2 SNEGSKA (reference sequence). This CDR3 comprises 12 residues. V lost 3 bases to trimming and J lost 2 bases, with 8 bases between them. The CDR3 DNA is TGCAGTGCTAGCGGGGAAGCCTACGAGCAGTACTTC. Protein product: CSASGEAYEQYF.

This sequence joins TRBV5-1 and TRBJ2-7; no firm D call. Germline lookup yields CDR1 SGHRS and CDR2 YFSETQ. The V and J ends lost 4 bases and 3 bases respectively, with 11 bases between them. This CDR3 contains 13 residues. CDR3 sequence: CASSPPANYEQYF. The DNA for the CDR3 is TGCGCCAGCAGCCCCCCGGCTAACTACGAGCAGTACTTC.

The V and J genes are TRBV5-6 and TRBJ2-7; 11 bases are shared with TRBD2. V trimming: 4 bases; J trimming: 4 bases; junction bases outside the gene matches: 7. The CDR3 has 15 amino acids. Germline lookup yields CDR1 SGHDT and CDR2 YYEEEE. The CDR3 DNA follows: TGTGCCAGCAGCCCGCCGGGACTAGCGGTTTACGAGCAGTACTTC. This codes for CASSPPGLAVYEQYF.